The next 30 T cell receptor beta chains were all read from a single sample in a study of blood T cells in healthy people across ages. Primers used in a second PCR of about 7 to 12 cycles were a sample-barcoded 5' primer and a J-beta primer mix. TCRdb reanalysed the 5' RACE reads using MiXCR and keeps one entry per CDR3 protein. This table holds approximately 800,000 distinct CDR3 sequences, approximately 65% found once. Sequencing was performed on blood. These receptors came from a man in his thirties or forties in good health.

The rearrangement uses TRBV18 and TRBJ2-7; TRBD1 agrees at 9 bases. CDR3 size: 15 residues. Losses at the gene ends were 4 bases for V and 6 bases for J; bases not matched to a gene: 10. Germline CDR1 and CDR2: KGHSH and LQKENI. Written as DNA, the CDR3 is TGTGCCAGCTCACTCTCCCGGGACAGGGTGAGCGAGCAGTACTTC. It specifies CASSLSRDRVSEQYF.

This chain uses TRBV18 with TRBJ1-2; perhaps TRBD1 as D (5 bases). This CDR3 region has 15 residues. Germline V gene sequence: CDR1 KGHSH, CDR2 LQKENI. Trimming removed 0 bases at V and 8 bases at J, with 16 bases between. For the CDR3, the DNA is TGTGCCAGCTCACCACCGCTCAGAGGGGAGTCCGGCTACACCTTC. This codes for CASSPPLRGESGYTF.

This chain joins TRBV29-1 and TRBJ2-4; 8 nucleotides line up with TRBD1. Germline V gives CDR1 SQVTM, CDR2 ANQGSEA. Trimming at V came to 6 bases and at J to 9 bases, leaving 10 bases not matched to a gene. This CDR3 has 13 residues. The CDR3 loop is CSVGVTGESIQYF. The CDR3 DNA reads TGCAGCGTGGGTGTGACAGGGGAAAGCATTCAGTACTTC.

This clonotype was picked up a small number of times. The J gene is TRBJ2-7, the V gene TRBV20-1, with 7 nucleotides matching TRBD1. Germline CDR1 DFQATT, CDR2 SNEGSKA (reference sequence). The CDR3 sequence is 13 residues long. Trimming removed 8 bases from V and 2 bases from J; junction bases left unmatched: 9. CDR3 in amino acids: CSSRGQVAYEQYF. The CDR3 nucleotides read TGCAGTTCCCGAGGACAGGTGGCCTACGAGCAGTACTTC.

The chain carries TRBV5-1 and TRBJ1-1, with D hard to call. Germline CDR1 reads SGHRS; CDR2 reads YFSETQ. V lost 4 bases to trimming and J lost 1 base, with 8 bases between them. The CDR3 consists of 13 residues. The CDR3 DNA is TGCGCCAGCAGCAAACAGAGGAACACTGAAGCTTTCTTT. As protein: CASSKQRNTEAFF.

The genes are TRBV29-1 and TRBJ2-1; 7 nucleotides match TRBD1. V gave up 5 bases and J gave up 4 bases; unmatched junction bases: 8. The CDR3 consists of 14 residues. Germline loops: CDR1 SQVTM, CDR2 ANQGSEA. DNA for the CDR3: TGCAGCGTTCAGGGGGACGGCCAGTACAATGAGCAGTTCTTC. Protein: CSVQGDGQYNEQFF.

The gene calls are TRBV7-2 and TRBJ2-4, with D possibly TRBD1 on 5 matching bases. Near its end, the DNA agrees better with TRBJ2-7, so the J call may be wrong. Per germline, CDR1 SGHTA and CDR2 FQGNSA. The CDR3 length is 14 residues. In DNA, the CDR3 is TGTGCCAGCAGCTTTGGGGCGGTAACCTACGAGCAGTACTTC. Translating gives CASSFGAVTYEQYF.

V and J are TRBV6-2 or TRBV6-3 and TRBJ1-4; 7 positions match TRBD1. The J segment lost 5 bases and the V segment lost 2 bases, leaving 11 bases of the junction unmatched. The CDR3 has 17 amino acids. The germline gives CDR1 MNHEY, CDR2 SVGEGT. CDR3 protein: CASSYATWTGPNEKLFF. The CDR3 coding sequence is TGTGCCAGCAGTTACGCAACGTGGACAGGTCCGAATGAAAAACTGTTTTTT.

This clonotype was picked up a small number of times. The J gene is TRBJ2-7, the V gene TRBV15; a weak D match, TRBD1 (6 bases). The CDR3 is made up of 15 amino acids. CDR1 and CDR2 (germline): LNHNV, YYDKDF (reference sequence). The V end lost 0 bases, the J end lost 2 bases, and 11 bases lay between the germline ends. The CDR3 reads CATSRERGITYEQYF. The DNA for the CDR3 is TGTGCCACCAGCAGAGAAAGGGGGATAACCTACGAGCAGTACTTC.

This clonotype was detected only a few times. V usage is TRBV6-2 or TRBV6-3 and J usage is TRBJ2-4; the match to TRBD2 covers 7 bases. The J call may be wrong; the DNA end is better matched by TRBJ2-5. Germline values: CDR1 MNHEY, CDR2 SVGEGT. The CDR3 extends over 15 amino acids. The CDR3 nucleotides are TGTGCCAGCAGTTACTCTCCGGGGGGCCAAGAGACCCAGTACTTC. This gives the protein CASSYSPGGQETQYF.

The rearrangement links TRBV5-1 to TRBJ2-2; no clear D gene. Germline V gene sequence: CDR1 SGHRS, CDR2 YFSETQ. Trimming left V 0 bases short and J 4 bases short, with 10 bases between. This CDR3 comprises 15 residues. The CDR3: CASSLDGELTGELFF. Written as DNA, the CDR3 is TGCGCCAGCAGCTTGGATGGAGAACTCACCGGGGAGCTGTTTTTT.

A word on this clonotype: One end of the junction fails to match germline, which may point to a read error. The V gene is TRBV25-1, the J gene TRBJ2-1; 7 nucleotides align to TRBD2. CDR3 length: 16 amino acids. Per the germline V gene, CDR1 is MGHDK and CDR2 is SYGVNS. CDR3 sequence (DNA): TGTACCAGCAGTGATTCAGCGGGGCAGGGAGCGAGTGAGCAGTTCTTC. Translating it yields CTSSDSAGQGASEQFF.

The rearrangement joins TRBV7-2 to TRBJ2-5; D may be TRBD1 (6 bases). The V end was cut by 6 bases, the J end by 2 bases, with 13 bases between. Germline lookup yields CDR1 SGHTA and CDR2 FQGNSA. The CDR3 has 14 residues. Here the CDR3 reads CASRLRGRQETQYF. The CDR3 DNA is TGTGCCAGCAGGCTCAGGGGTAGACAAGAGACCCAGTACTTC.

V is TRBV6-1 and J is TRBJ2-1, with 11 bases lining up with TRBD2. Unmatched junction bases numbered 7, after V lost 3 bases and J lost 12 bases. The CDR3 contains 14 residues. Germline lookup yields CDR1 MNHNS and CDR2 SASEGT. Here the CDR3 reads CASSDAVAGGWQFF. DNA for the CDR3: TGTGCCAGCAGTGATGCAGTAGCGGGGGGGTGGCAGTTCTTC.

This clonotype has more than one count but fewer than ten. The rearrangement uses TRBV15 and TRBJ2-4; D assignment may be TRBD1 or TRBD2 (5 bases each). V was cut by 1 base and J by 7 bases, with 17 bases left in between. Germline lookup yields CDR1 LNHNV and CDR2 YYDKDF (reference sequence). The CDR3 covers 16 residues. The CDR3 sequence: CATSRGLGTDGNIQYF. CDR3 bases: TGTGCCACCAGCAGAGGTTTGGGGACCGATGGGAACATTCAGTACTTC.

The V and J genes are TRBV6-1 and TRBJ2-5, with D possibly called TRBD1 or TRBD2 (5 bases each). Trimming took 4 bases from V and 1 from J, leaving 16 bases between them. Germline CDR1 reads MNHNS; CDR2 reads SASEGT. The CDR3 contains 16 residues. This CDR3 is CASSGPGPLPQETQYF. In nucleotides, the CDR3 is TGTGCCAGCAGTGGACCGGGACCTTTACCCCAAGAGACCCAGTACTTC.

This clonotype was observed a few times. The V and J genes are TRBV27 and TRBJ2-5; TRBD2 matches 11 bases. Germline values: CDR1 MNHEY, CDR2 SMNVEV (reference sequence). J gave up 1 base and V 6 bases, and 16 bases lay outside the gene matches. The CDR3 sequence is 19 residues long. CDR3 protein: CASSQTDRGTSGSQETQYF. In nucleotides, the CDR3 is TGTGCCAGCAGCCAGACCGACCGCGGGACTAGCGGATCCCAAGAGACCCAGTACTTC.

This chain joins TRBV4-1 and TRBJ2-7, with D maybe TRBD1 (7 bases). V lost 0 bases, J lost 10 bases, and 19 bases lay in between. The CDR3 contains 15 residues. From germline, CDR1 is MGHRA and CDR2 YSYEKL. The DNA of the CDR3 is TGCGCCAGCAGCCAAGACGTACAGGGGAGGAGGGCCCAGTACTTC. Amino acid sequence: CASSQDVQGRRAQYF.

In DNA, the CDR3 is TGTGCCAGCAGCTTAACTCAGGGGGCGGGTGGCTACACCTTC. The encoded protein is CASSLTQGAGGYTF. The chain joins TRBV7-3 to TRBJ1-2; 8 bases agree with TRBD1. This CDR3 comprises 14 residues. Trimming at V came to 0 bases and at J to 7 bases, leaving 4 bases not matched to a gene. Germline V gene sequence: CDR1 SGHTA, CDR2 FQGTGA.

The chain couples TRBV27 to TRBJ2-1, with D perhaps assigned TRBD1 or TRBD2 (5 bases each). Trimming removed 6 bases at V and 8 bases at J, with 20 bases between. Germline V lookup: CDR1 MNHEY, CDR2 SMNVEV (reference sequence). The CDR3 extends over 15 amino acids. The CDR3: CASSFRDLSGDEQFF. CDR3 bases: TGTGCCAGCAGCTTCCGGGACCTGAGCGGAGATGAGCAGTTCTTC.

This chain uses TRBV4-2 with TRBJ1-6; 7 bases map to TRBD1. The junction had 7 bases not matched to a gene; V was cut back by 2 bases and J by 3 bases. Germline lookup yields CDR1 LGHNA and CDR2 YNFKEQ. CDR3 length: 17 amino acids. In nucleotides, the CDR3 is TGTGCCAGCAGCCAAACTCCGGGACAGCTCTATAATTCACCCCTCCACTTT. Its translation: CASSQTPGQLYNSPLHF.

The CDR3 is CATEGGADEAFF. The CDR3 bases are TGTGCCACCGAAGGGGGCGCAGACGAAGCTTTCTTT. The V and J genes are TRBV15 and TRBJ1-1; TRBD1 agrees at 7 bases. The CDR3 has 12 amino acids. Germline loops: CDR1 LNHNV, CDR2 YYDKDF (reference sequence). V was pared by 8 bases and J by 8 bases, with 8 bases of the junction left unmatched.

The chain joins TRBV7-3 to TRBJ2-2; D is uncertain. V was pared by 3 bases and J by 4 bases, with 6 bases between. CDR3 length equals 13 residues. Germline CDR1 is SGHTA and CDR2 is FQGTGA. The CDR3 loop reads CASSLGFTGELFF. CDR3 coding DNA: TGTGCCAGCAGCTTGGGGTTCACCGGGGAGCTGTTTTTT.

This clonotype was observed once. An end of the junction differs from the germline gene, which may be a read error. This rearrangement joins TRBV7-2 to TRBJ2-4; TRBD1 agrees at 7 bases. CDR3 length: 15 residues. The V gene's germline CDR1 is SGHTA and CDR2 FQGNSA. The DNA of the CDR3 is TGTGCCAGCAGGTCGGGACAGCCGGGTATAAACATTCAGTACTTT. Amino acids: CASRSGQPGINIQYF.

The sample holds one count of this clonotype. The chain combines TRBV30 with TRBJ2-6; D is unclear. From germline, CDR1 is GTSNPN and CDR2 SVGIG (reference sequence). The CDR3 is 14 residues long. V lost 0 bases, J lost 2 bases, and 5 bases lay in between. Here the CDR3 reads CAWSVGTGANVLTF. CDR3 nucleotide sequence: TGTGCCTGGAGTGTAGGCACTGGGGCCAACGTCCTGACTTTC.

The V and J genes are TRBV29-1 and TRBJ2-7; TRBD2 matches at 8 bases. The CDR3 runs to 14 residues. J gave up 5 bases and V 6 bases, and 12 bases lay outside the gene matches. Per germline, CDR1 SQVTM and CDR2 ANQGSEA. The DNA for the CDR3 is TGCAGCGTCGCCCCCGGGGGGGGCCAAGACGAGCAGTACTTC. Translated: CSVAPGGGQDEQYF.

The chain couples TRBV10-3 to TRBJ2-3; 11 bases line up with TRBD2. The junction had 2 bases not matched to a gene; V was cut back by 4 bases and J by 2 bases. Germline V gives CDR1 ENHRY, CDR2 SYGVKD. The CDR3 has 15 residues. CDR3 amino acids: CAISGLAGNTDTQYF. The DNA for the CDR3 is TGTGCCATCAGTGGACTAGCGGGGAACACAGATACGCAGTATTTT.

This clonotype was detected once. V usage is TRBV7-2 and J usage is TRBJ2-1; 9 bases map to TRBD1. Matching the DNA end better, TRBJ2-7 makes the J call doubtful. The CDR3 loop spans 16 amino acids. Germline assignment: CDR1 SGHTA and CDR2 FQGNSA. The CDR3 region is CASSLNPGTGSGEQYF. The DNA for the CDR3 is TGTGCCAGCAGCCTAAACCCCGGGACAGGGAGCGGTGAGCAGTACTTC.

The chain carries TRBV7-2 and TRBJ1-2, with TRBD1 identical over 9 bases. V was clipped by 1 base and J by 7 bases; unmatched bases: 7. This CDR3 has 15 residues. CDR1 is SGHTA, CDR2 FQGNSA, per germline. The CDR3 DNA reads TGTGCCAGCAGCTTAGAAACAGGGGGCGGTCGTGGCTACACCTTC. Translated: CASSLETGGGRGYTF.

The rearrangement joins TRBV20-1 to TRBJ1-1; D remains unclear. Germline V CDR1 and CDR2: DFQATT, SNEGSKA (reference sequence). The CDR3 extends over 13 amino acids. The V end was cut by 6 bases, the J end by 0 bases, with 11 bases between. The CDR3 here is CSAPSELNTEAFF. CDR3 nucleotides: TGCAGTGCGCCGAGTGAACTGAACACTGAAGCTTTCTTT.